A selection of T cell receptor beta chains follows, all from one sample in a study of CD8+ T cells in alopecia areata. Sequencing used immunoSEQ multiplex PCR; TCRdb keeps in-frame clones, though not all of them. The sample contains some 170,000 clones, 59% of which appear only once. This sample comprised CD4+ T cells sorted from blood, obtained at week 0. Source of these receptors: a human donor with alopecia areata. Each CDR3 is given with its conserved first and last residue. Clone size appears in some rows only: once, few, many, or a class for an expanded clone.

V gene	clone size	CDR3 protein
TRBV5-1	-	CASSLGGRETQYF
TRBV5-1	few	CASSLEGYGRDTEAFF
TRBV4-2	-	CASSHTNRGEVAADTQYF
TRBV2	-	CASSVGTLGGYTF
TRBV30	-	CAWSVGGPNQPQHF
TRBV18	-	CASSPYNEKLFF
TRBV4-2	-	CASSQGNRGGETQYF
TRBV5-1	-	CASSLVPGLTDTQYF
TRBV5-1	-	CASSLRPTSGRHNEQFF
TRBV6-5	-	CASSLDALTYNEQFF
TRBV29-1	-	CSGKSGLNYGYTF
TRBV29-1	-	CSVRGDSLNSPLHF
TRBV7-2	-	CASSSSGGVETQYF
TRBV7-9	-	CASSLDTAYGYTF
TRBV30	once	CAWSVGGGQETQYF
TRBV4-1	-	CASSHIAGEQFF
TRBV7-6	many	CASSPQGLAGGPNTQYF
TRBV5-6	once	CASSGRGRQPQHF
TRBV25-1	-	CASGTVSGNTIYF
TRBV4-1	-	CASSQEPDTQYF
TRBV5-1	-	CASSLTTGPGGEAFF
TRBV30	-	CAWSVLFGNTEAFF
TRBV5-5	few	CASSQGTSGSKETQYF
TRBV18	-	CASSLRDGETQYF
TRBV28	-	CASSFPTGGSYGYTF
TRBV18	few	CASSPPPLEYF
TRBV7-9	-	CASSLVWDRGTMDYTF
TRBV7-2	few	CASSLYNSYEQYF
TRBV29-1	-	CSAGGLNYGYTF
TRBV4-2	-	CASSPRTETF
TRBV30	-	CAWRHRSGEQGLYGYTF
TRBV7-6	-	CASSFRGQETQYF
TRBV14	-	CASSRPWDTQYF
TRBV6-6	-	CASTPTTGGEQYF
TRBV29-1	-	CSVEVGQSTDTQYF
TRBV11-3	-	CASSPAGRSNEQFF